This T cell receptor (beta chain) emerged from a study of cytomegalovirus exposure and HLA in healthy donors. Overall study context: Around 81% of 398 genotyped donors fell in the Caucasian-associated ancestry cluster.

With regard to this clone: Its antigen is as yet unknown.

60 Vbeta and 13 Jbeta primers were used in PCR. Produced via immunoSEQ multiplex PCR; TCRdb's table is partial and in-frame only. The table has approximately 110,000 clones, over 70% seen once. Germline V lookup: CDR1 LNHDA, CDR2 SQIVND (reference sequence). The CDR3 has 13 residues. V lost 4 bases, J lost 4 bases, and 10 bases lay in between. Points from the study as a whole: The classifier reportedly diagnosed cytomegalovirus status with high specificity and sensitivity. For most TCR beta V segments, an earlier analysis put the productive rate at about 87% or about 30% of the time. Researchers reported from a later analysis that most CMV-associated TCR beta chains appeared HLA-restricted.

This TCR was recovered from a male donor in good health and CMV-seronegative. Sequencing was done on a sample of PBMCs. The chain recombines TRBV19 with TRBJ1-2; a weak D match, TRBD1 (6 bases). The CDR3 sequence is CASSTGTSYGYTF. The CDR3 bases are TGTGCCAGTAGTACCGGGACAAGCTATGGCTACACCTTC.